This T cell receptor (beta chain) was recovered during a study of T cells after yellow fever vaccination. This clonotype was picked up many times. This CDR3 region has 17 residues. The trim removed 4 bases at V and 0 bases at J, leaving 4 bases unmatched. Per the germline V gene, CDR1 is SGHTA and CDR2 is FQGNSA. TCRdb re-called the 5' RACE reads with MiXCR, one entry per CDR3 protein. Of 300,000 to 350,000 distinct CDR3 sequences detected, 3% to 4.5% appear once; the ten largest clones hold roughly 26%. The V gene is TRBV7-2, the J gene TRBJ2-6; 9 bases agree with TRBD1. The source is a man aged 18-30 years who received the YFV17D yellow fever vaccine. The material sequenced was PBMCs, taken 5 days after the yellow fever booster vaccination. CDR3 DNA sequence: TGTGCCAGCAGCTGGGGACAGGGACTCTCTGGGGCCAACGTCCTGACTTTC. The encoded protein is CASSWGQGLSGANVLTF. Full variable domain (missing parts from reference TRBV7-2 and TRBJ2-6): GAGVSQSPSNKVTEKGKDVELRCDPISGHTALYWYRQSLGQGLEFLIYFQGNSAPDKSGLPSDRFSAERTGGSVSTLTIQRTQQEDSAVYLCASSWGQGLSGANVLTFGAGSRLTVL.